This passage covers 5 T cell receptor beta chains from one sample sequenced in a study of T-cell reconstitution after alpha-beta-depleted transplantation in children. This sample's TCRbeta library carried unique molecular identifier barcodes. TCRdb called the PCR reads again in MiXCR, with one record for every CDR3 protein. The sample has fewer than 400,000 distinct CDR3 sequences, over 20% seen once. The specimen was PBMCs from the stem cell graft donor, collected from the stem cell graft. The receptors derive from a human donor who donated a stem cell graft to a child with acute myeloid leukemia.

This clonotype was recorded a few times. J is TRBJ1-3 and V is TRBV4-3; possibly TRBD1 for D (5 bases). Trimming removed 1 base at V and 0 bases at J, with 13 bases between. Germline V CDR1 and CDR2: LGHNA, YSLEER. This CDR3 has 17 amino acids. The CDR3 DNA reads TGCGCCAGCAGCCAAGGGTATTCAGGGCTCTCTGGAAACACCATATATTTT. It translates to CASSQGYSGLSGNTIYF.

This clonotype occurred a few times. The rearrangement uses TRBV7-6 and TRBJ2-2, with D tentatively TRBD1 (6 bases). Germline assignment: CDR1 SGHVS and CDR2 FNYEAQ. Trimming removed 5 bases from V and 5 bases from J, with 12 bases in between. The CDR3 is made up of 14 amino acids. The CDR3 is CASSLTGYTGELFF. The CDR3 DNA reads as TGTGCCAGCAGCCTGACAGGATATACCGGGGAGCTGTTTTTT.

The chain couples TRBV4-3 to TRBJ2-5; 14 bases map to TRBD2. After removal of 2 bases from V and 5 bases from J, the junction contained 7 bases not matched to a gene. Per germline, CDR1 LGHNA and CDR2 YSLEER. This CDR3 contains 17 residues. The DNA for the CDR3 is TGCGCCAGCAGCCAAATTGGGACTAGCGGGAGTTCTGAGACCCAGTACTTC. It codes for CASSQIGTSGSSETQYF.

In this sample, this clonotype turned up a few times. The chain combines TRBV5-1 with TRBJ2-3, with D maybe TRBD1 (5 bases). Trimming removed 2 bases at V and 2 bases at J, with 9 bases between. Germline V gene lookup returns CDR1 SGHRS and CDR2 YFSETQ. The CDR3 contains 14 residues. CDR3 in DNA: TGCGCCAGCAGCTTCTTGGGGCCCACAGATACGCAGTATTTT. Translation: CASSFLGPTDTQYF.

On this clonotype itself: This may be a read error: a much more frequent sequence differs by one nucleotide. V is TRBV29-1 and J is TRBJ1-1; D is uncertain. CDR3 size: 13 residues. The germline gives CDR1 SQVTM, CDR2 ANQGSEA. V was clipped by 5 bases and J by 1 base, with 11 bases between them. The CDR3 sequence is CSVIWQRNTEAFF. CDR3 nucleotide sequence: TGCAGCGTTATATGGCAGAGGAACACTGAAGCTTTCTTT.